This is a list of T cell receptor beta chains from one sample in a study of cytomegalovirus exposure and HLA in healthy donors. Only in-frame clones appear in the TCRdb table, and some are missing; sequencing was by immunoSEQ multiplex PCR. The sample yields about 130,000 clones, just under 80% seen once. The specimen was PBMCs. These receptors were taken from a woman younger than 35 in good health and CMV-seronegative. Each CDR3 is given with its conserved first and last residue. A D gene is named only where the DNA matches it firmly. Size is omitted from some rows. Given values are once, few, many or a class for expanded clones.

clone size,V gene,J gene,D gene,CDR3 DNA,CDR3 protein
.,TRBV5-8,TRBJ2-3,TRBD2,TGTGCCAGCAGCTGGGGGACTAGCGGAGCCACAGATACGCAGTATTTT,CASSWGTSGATDTQYF
.,TRBV5-1,TRBJ2-7,.,TGCGCCAGCAGCTTGGCGGGGATGAGCTCCTACGAGCAGTACTTC,CASSLAGMSSYEQYF
.,TRBV7-9,TRBJ1-5,.,TGTGCCAGCAGCTTACCGAATCAGCCCCAGCATTTT,CASSLPNQPQHF
.,TRBV19,TRBJ1-2,.,TGTGCCAGTAGTATAGAAAGGGGCCACACCTTC,CASSIERGHTF
.,TRBV12-5,TRBJ2-1,.,TGTGCTAGTGGTTTGGACGCTAGGAATGAGCAGTTCTTC,CASGLDARNEQFF
.,TRBV2,TRBJ1-1,TRBD1,TGTGCCAGCAGCCCGGACAGGGGAACTGAAGCTTTCTTT,CASSPDRGTEAFF
once,TRBV9,TRBJ2-1,.,TGTGCCAGCAGCGTAGAAGGCGGGTGGGCCTACAATGAGCAGTTCTTC,CASSVEGGWAYNEQFF
.,TRBV19,TRBJ1-5,.,TGTGCCAGTAGTACCTCTGGGGGGGGCGGCCAGCCCCAGCATTTT,CASSTSGGGGQPQHF
medium-sized,TRBV19,TRBJ1-1,.,TGTGCCAGTAGTATGCGGGGCGGAGATAACACTGAAGCTTTCTTT,CASSMRGGDNTEAFF
.,TRBV7-2,TRBJ2-5,.,TGTGCCAGCAGCCCCGTCCAAGAGACCCAGTACTTC,CASSPVQETQYF
once,TRBV15,TRBJ2-1,.,TGTGCCACCAGCAGAGGAGGCTCCTACAATGAGCAGTTCTTC,CATSRGGSYNEQFF
.,TRBV5-1,TRBJ2-3,TRBD2,TGCGCCAGCAGCTTGGGTGCGGGAGATCGGACGCAGTATTTT,CASSLGAGDRTQYF
once,TRBV11-2,TRBJ1-1,.,TGTGCCAGCCGCGAAGGGGTTGGAGCTTTCTTT,CASREGVGAFF
.,TRBV5-1,TRBJ1-1,.,TGCGCCAGCAGCTTGGGCCACGGACAGTTTGAAGCTTTCTTT,CASSLGHGQFEAFF
.,TRBV5-4,TRBJ2-3,TRBD2,TGTGCCAGCAGCTTTTCCTTGGCTAGCGGGTCCACAGATACGCAGTATTTT,CASSFSLASGSTDTQYF
.,TRBV5-1,TRBJ1-1,.,TGCGCCAGCAGCTTTCGACAGGCAGGTGAAGCTTTCTTT,CASSFRQAGEAFF
.,TRBV29-1,TRBJ2-5,.,TGCAGCGTGGGCTGGATTGGAGAGACCCAGTACTTC,CSVGWIGETQYF
.,TRBV11-2,TRBJ1-1,TRBD1,TGTGCCAGCAGCTTACAGGGGGCCAGGACTGAAGCTTTCTTT,CASSLQGARTEAFF
.,TRBV7-9,TRBJ2-3,.,TGTGCCAGCAGCTTAGCGGGGGCAGACACAGATACGCAGTATTTT,CASSLAGADTDTQYF
.,TRBV10-3,TRBJ2-1,.,TGTGCCATCAGTGCAGGGCCCAGGAATGAGCAGTTCTTC,CAISAGPRNEQFF
.,TRBV28,TRBJ1-5,TRBD1,TGTGCCAGCAGGGACAGGGAGGAAGATCAGCCCCAGCATTTT,CASRDREEDQPQHF
.,TRBV29-1,TRBJ1-3,.,TGCAGCGTTGCTTCCCTCGGAGTGTTTGGAAACACCATATATTTT,CSVASLGVFGNTIYF
.,TRBV7-9,TRBJ1-1,.,TGTGCCAGCAGTTTCTTAGGTGGAGAAACTGAAGCTTTCTTT,CASSFLGGETEAFF
.,TRBV5-6,TRBJ2-3,.,TGTGCCAGCAGCTTTACCTACAGGGAAGATACGCAGTATTTT,CASSFTYREDTQYF
.,TRBV11-3,TRBJ2-7,.,TGTGCCAGCAGCTTAGGTCCCCCGGACGAGCAGTACTTC,CASSLGPPDEQYF
.,TRBV4-2,TRBJ2-5,.,TGTGCCAGCAGGGATATCCTCCAAACGGGCCCGGGGGAGACCCAGTACTTC,CASRDILQTGPGETQYF
.,TRBV11-2,TRBJ1-2,TRBD1,TGTGCCAGCAGCTTCGCCTGGGACAGGGGTGGCTACACCTTC,CASSFAWDRGGYTF
.,TRBV30,TRBJ2-7,TRBD2,TGTGCCTGGAGTTCCCCGGGACTAGACTCTAACGAGCAGTACTTC,CAWSSPGLDSNEQYF
.,TRBV19,TRBJ1-5,.,TGTGCCAGTAGTATTTCAGGGAATGGGCCCCAGCATTTT,CASSISGNGPQHF
once,TRBV6-1,TRBJ2-7,.,TGTGCCAGCAGTGAAGTGAGACTTCGCTCCTACGAGCAGTACTTC,CASSEVRLRSYEQYF
few,TRBV2,TRBJ1-5,TRBD1,TGTGCCAGCAGTAAGGACAGGATCATAGAGCCCCAGCATTTT,CASSKDRIIEPQHF
.,TRBV2,TRBJ2-3,TRBD1,TGTGCCAGCTTACGTCCCGGGACAGGGCGCACAGATACGCAGTATTTT,CASLRPGTGRTDTQYF
.,TRBV5-1,TRBJ1-2,TRBD1,TGCGCCAGCAGCAGTCCGGGGACAGGCTATGGCTACACCTTC,CASSSPGTGYGYTF
.,TRBV4-2,TRBJ2-7,.,TGTGCCAGCAGCGTTTTTGAGGCGGCAGGGGATTCCTACGAGCAGTACTTC,CASSVFEAAGDSYEQYF
.,TRBV7-9,TRBJ1-2,.,TGTGCCAGCAGCTTAGTCGTCCCGGATGGCTACACCTTC,CASSLVVPDGYTF
.,TRBV10-2,TRBJ1-5,.,TGCGCCAGCAGATCCATCGGGCAGCCCCAGCATTTT,CASRSIGQPQHF
.,TRBV12-5,TRBJ1-1,.,TGTGCTAGTGGTGGGGGGGAGAAAATTGAAGCTTTCTTT,CASGGGEKIEAFF
few,TRBV7-9,TRBJ2-1,TRBD2,TGTGCCAGCAGCTTGGGGCTAGCGGGCAATGAGCAGTTCTTC,CASSLGLAGNEQFF
.,TRBV11-2,TRBJ2-7,.,TGTGCCAGCAGCGTTCAGGGGACCGAGCAGTACTTC,CASSVQGTEQYF
.,TRBV5-5,TRBJ2-7,.,TGTGCCAGCAGCTTGGTTTCCGAGAACTACGAGCAGTACTTC,CASSLVSENYEQYF
few,TRBV29-1,TRBJ1-4,.,TGCAGCGGTCAGGGGAGAAATGAAAAACTGTTTTTT,CSGQGRNEKLFF
once,TRBV7-8,TRBJ1-1,.,TGTGCCAGCAGCTTAGAGGTAGCCATGAACACTGAAGCTTTCTTT,CASSLEVAMNTEAFF
.,TRBV5-8,TRBJ2-1,TRBD2,TGTGCCAGCAGCGGGACTAGCGGGAGTGTATATGAGCAGTTCTTC,CASSGTSGSVYEQFF
few,TRBV19,TRBJ2-3,TRBD1,TGTGCCAGTAGTATGGGACAGATCGCGGATACGCAGTATTTT,CASSMGQIADTQYF
.,TRBV12-5,TRBJ2-7,TRBD1,TGTGCTAGTGGTCGACCGGGACAGGTTTTCTACGAGCAGTACTTC,CASGRPGQVFYEQYF
.,TRBV29-1,TRBJ1-1,TRBD1,TGCAGCGTTACGCCGGGACAGGGGGCGTTTGAAGCTTTCTTT,CSVTPGQGAFEAFF